Following are 26 T cell receptor beta chains from one sample sequenced in a study of shared clonotypes between healthy human individuals. Assay: immunoSEQ multiplex PCR; the TCRdb copy retains only in-frame clones and omits some. The repertoire holds 2 million to 2.5 million clones, around 93% seen once, with around 0.4% in the top ten. Sequenced sample: naive CD4+ T cells from PBMCs. Subset noted: CD45RA+ positively selected. Receptor source: a man aged 18 to 30 in good health. Some clones in this sample may be carry-over from other donors' samples.

V gene TRBV7-9 combines with J gene TRBJ2-5; D unresolved. From germline, CDR1 is SEHNR and CDR2 FQNEAQ (reference sequence). Trimming removed 5 bases at V and 2 bases at J, with 9 bases between. This CDR3 is 13 amino acids long. CDR3 DNA: TGTGCCAGCAGCAGGAGTACACAAGAGACCCAGTACTTC. Encoded protein: CASSRSTQETQYF.

The V gene is TRBV29-1, the J gene TRBJ2-5; the D gene could be TRBD1 or TRBD2 (7 bases each). The ends were cut back, 7 bases at V and 5 bases at J, with 17 bases in the middle. The CDR3 spans 13 residues. CDR1 is SQVTM, CDR2 ANQGSEA, per germline. CDR3 amino acids: CSGSRGGTETQYF. CDR3 bases: TGCAGCGGAAGCAGGGGGGGGACGGAGACCCAGTACTTC.

The chain has TRBV5-1 and TRBJ2-5; D might be TRBD1 (5 bases). The CDR3 runs to 16 residues. V lost 2 bases and J 0 bases, leaving 14 bases between the germline ends. Germline V gene lookup returns CDR1 SGHRS and CDR2 YFSETQ. The CDR3: CASSFSSTGNQETQYF. The CDR3 bases are TGCGCCAGCAGCTTTTCATCCACAGGAAACCAAGAGACCCAGTACTTC.

This clone was observed once. The J gene is TRBJ1-3, the V gene TRBV7-9; D unresolved. The germline CDR1 and CDR2 sequences are SEHNR and FQNEAQ (reference sequence). V lost 2 bases to trimming and J lost 0 bases, with 11 bases between them. This CDR3 comprises 16 residues. The CDR3 is CASSLQRAFSGNTIYF. CDR3 DNA: TGTGCCAGCAGCTTACAACGGGCCTTCTCTGGAAACACCATATATTTT.

This clone appeared a single time. The chain employs TRBV27 and TRBJ2-1; 11 positions match TRBD2. V lost 3 bases to trimming and J lost 8 bases; unmatched junction nucleotides: 3. The CDR3 extends over 14 amino acids. Per germline, CDR1 MNHEY and CDR2 SMNVEV (reference sequence). CDR3 coding DNA: TGTGCCAGCAGTTTCCTAGCGGGAGGAGATGAGCAGTTCTTC. This gives the protein CASSFLAGGDEQFF.

This clone appeared once. The chain links TRBV4-2 to TRBJ2-1; D is perhaps TRBD2 (6 bases). V gave up 3 bases and J gave up 14 bases, with 17 bases separating them. Germline V gene lookup returns CDR1 LGHNA and CDR2 YNFKEQ. The CDR3 loop spans 13 amino acids. The CDR3: CASSQHGLTPEFF. The CDR3 DNA reads TGTGCCAGCAGCCAGCACGGACTAACGCCCGAGTTCTTC.

The rearrangement uses TRBV5-6 and TRBJ2-3, with D tentatively TRBD1 (5 bases). This CDR3 contains 13 residues. V lost 7 bases to trimming and J lost 0 bases, with 9 bases between them. CDR1 and CDR2 from the germline V gene are SGHDT and YYEEEE. The CDR3 region is CASLGVSTDTQYF. The CDR3, as DNA: TGTGCCAGCCTAGGGGTGAGCACAGATACGCAGTATTTT.

The rearrangement uses TRBV7-9 and TRBJ1-1; 7 bases are shared with TRBD1. From germline, CDR1 is SEHNR and CDR2 FQNEAQ (reference sequence). The CDR3 loop spans 15 amino acids. Losses at the gene ends were 4 bases for V and 7 bases for J; bases not matched to a gene: 12. The CDR3, as DNA: TGTGCCAGCAGCTCGGGACGAGGGGGCAGGATTGAAGCTTTCTTT. Amino acids: CASSSGRGGRIEAFF.

The chain is built from TRBV5-4 and TRBJ2-7, with D perhaps given as TRBD1 or TRBD2 (5 bases each). Trimming removed 4 bases at V and 3 bases at J, with 17 bases between. In germline, CDR1 is SGHNT, CDR2 YYREEE (reference sequence). The CDR3 totals 15 residues. In nucleotides, the CDR3 is TGTGCCAGCAGCCAAGCCTCCGGGACCTTCTACGAGCAGTACTTC. Its protein product is CASSQASGTFYEQYF.

This clone was seen a single time. J is TRBJ2-7 and V is TRBV9; D is undetermined. CDR1 and CDR2 from the germline V gene are SGDLS and YYNGEE. V lost 2 bases to trimming and J lost 1 base, with 1 base between them. The CDR3 is 11 residues long. The CDR3 nucleotides are TGTGCCAGCAGCGTTTCCTACGAGCAGTACTTC. The encoded protein is CASSVSYEQYF.

Details on this clone: This sample includes further DNA sequences coding for the same CDR3. As DNA, the CDR3 is TGTGCCAGCAGCTCCGGGACAGGGAACACCGGGGAGCTGTTTTTT. Encoded protein: CASSSGTGNTGELFF. The chain is built from TRBV5-4 and TRBJ2-2; 8 positions match TRBD1. CDR3 length: 15 amino acids. J lost 1 base, V lost 3 bases, and 2 bases had no gene match. CDR1 SGHNT and CDR2 YYREEE come from the germline V gene (reference sequence).

V is TRBV2 and J is TRBJ1-2; D may be TRBD1 (5 bases). The CDR3 covers 14 residues. Germline V CDR1 and CDR2: SNHLY, FYNNEI. Trimming shortened V by 5 bases and J by 3 bases, and 13 bases separated the two germline ends. The chain's CDR3 is CASSYQGSDYGYTF. In nucleotides, the CDR3 is TGTGCCAGCAGTTATCAGGGTTCCGACTATGGCTACACCTTC.

J is TRBJ1-2 and V is TRBV7-2; D is unresolved. Germline V gene lookup returns CDR1 SGHTA and CDR2 FQGNSA. Trimming shortened V by 1 base and J by 0 bases, and 9 bases separated the two germline ends. CDR3 length: 15 residues. The CDR3 nucleotides read TGTGCCAGCAGCTTAGGTCGGAACCCTAACTATGGCTACACCTTC. It encodes CASSLGRNPNYGYTF.

This chain links TRBV18 with TRBJ2-5; TRBD1 agrees at 9 bases. With 3 bases clipped from V and 5 bases from J, the junction kept 4 bases outside the gene matches. Germline CDR1 reads KGHSH; CDR2 reads LQKENI. The CDR3 spans 14 residues. This chain's CDR3 is CASSPDRGWETQYF. The CDR3 DNA sequence: TGTGCCAGCTCACCGGACAGGGGATGGGAGACCCAGTACTTC. Full variable domain (rest looked up from reference TRBV18 and TRBJ2-5): NAGVMQNPRHLVRRRGQEARLRCSPMKGHSHVYWYRQLPEEGLKFMVYLQKENIIDESGMPKERFSAEFPKEGPSILRIQQVVRGDSAAYFCASSPDRGWETQYFGPGTRLLVL.

About this clone itself: The same CDR3 can be traced to other DNA sequences in this sample. The chain has TRBV5-1 and TRBJ1-1; 7 bases match TRBD1. The germline V gene has CDR1 SGHRS and CDR2 YFSETQ. This CDR3 spans 15 amino acids. Germline trimming cut 2 bases from V and 2 bases from J; bases unmatched to any gene: 6. In nucleotides, the CDR3 is TGCGCCAGCAGCTTTACAGGGGTGGGCAACACTGAAGCTTTCTTT. Translating it yields CASSFTGVGNTEAFF.

The V call is TRBV6-1, the J call TRBJ2-7; TRBD1 matches at 7 bases. The CDR3 sequence is 15 residues long. V shed 0 bases and J 3 bases; nucleotides not matched to a gene: 5. Looked up from germline, CDR1 is MNHNS and CDR2 is SASEGT. The CDR3 sequence is CASSEAGDSRYEQYF. CDR3 DNA: TGTGCCAGCAGTGAAGCCGGGGACAGTCGCTACGAGCAGTACTTC.

The chain recombines TRBV7-9 with TRBJ2-1, with TRBD1 matching 8 bases. The CDR3 contains 16 residues. Germline CDR1 SEHNR, CDR2 FQNEAQ (reference sequence). V lost 2 bases to trimming and J lost 3 bases; unmatched junction nucleotides: 6. The CDR3 bases are TGTGCCAGCAGCTTACGAGGACAGGGTATCTACAATGAGCAGTTCTTC. Translated: CASSLRGQGIYNEQFF.

The V and J genes are TRBV2 and TRBJ2-7; perhaps TRBD2 as D (5 bases). This CDR3 is 14 amino acids long. The germline V and J ends were trimmed by 2 bases and 2 bases, with 10 bases remaining between them. CDR1 and CDR2 from the germline V gene are SNHLY and FYNNEI. In DNA, the CDR3 is TGTGCCAGCAGTGAAACCGGGATTCCCTACGAGCAGTACTTC. Amino acids: CASSETGIPYEQYF.

The rearrangement joins TRBV2 to TRBJ2-3; D not certain. The CDR3 extends over 14 amino acids. V was cut by 9 bases and J by 2 bases, with 15 bases left in between. CDR1 and CDR2 from the germline V gene are SNHLY and FYNNEI. The CDR3 bases are TGTGCCAGGGGCAGACGGCTCTTCACAGATACGCAGTATTTT. Encoded protein: CARGRRLFTDTQYF.

V is TRBV5-4 and J is TRBJ1-5, with 7 bases matching TRBD1. CDR3 length: 13 residues. Losses at the gene ends were 4 bases for V and 5 bases for J; bases not matched to a gene: 3. Germline CDR1 is SGHNT and CDR2 is YYREEE (reference sequence). CDR3 sequence (DNA): TGTGCCAGCAGCATAGACAGGGATCAGCCCCAGCATTTT. It is translated as CASSIDRDQPQHF.

A word on this clone: Additional DNA sequences in this sample encode the identical CDR3. This chain links TRBV7-3 with TRBJ2-5; D might be TRBD2 (7 bases). Trimming shortened V by 5 bases and J by 1 base, and 8 bases separated the two germline ends. The CDR3 spans 13 residues. Germline V gene lookup returns CDR1 SGHTA and CDR2 FQGTGA. CDR3 sequence: CASSRGAQETQYF. As DNA, the CDR3 is TGTGCCAGCAGCCGGGGGGCCCAAGAGACCCAGTACTTC.

The gene calls are TRBV30 and TRBJ2-5, with D tentatively TRBD1 (5 bases). With 5 bases removed from V and 5 bases from J, the gap between germline ends came to 9 bases. This CDR3 is built from 11 residues. Germline V gives CDR1 GTSNPN, CDR2 SVGIG (reference sequence). Here the CDR3 DNA reads TGTGCCTGGGGGGCGCGGGAGACCCAGTACTTC. It translates to CAWGARETQYF.

V usage is TRBV5-1 and J usage is TRBJ2-7; D is possibly TRBD1 (6 bases). The CDR3 loop spans 15 amino acids. The germline CDR1 and CDR2 sequences are SGHRS and YFSETQ. Deletions cut 0 bases from V and 5 bases from J, with 15 bases between. CDR3 in DNA: TGCGCCAGCAGCTTGGTACCAGGGGCGCTCGACGAGCAGTACTTC. Its translation: CASSLVPGALDEQYF.

This chain joins TRBV12-1 and TRBJ2-5; the D segment call TRBD1 is taken from the table without a DNA check. TRBV12-1 is classified as a pseudogene. The CDR3 is 14 residues long. CDR3 region: CASSLVRVSWTQYF. The CDR3 DNA reads TGTGCCAGCAGCTTGGTCAGGGTATCGTGGACCCAGTACTTC.

This sequence joins TRBV7-9 and TRBJ1-5; 8 bases align to TRBD1. The junction had 4 bases not matched to a gene; V was cut back by 5 bases and J by 1 base. This CDR3 has 15 amino acids. Germline CDR1 SEHNR, CDR2 FQNEAQ (reference sequence). The CDR3 region is CASSPGQDSNQPQHF. CDR3 coding DNA: TGTGCCAGCAGCCCGGGACAGGACAGCAATCAGCCCCAGCATTTT.

V and J are TRBV6-1 and TRBJ2-7, with D perhaps assigned TRBD1 or TRBD2 (5 bases each). The CDR3 length is 13 residues. Germline-derived CDR1 and CDR2 are MNHNS and SASEGT. With 5 bases removed from V and 3 bases from J, the gap between germline ends came to 11 bases. The CDR3 reads CASSRDGGYEQYF. CDR3 DNA: TGTGCCAGCAGTAGGGACGGTGGCTACGAGCAGTACTTC.